Reported below is one TCR beta chain. This sample is drawn from a study of blood T cell repertoires in COVID-19. Turning to the study itself: PBMCs, B-cell-depleted T cells, or T cells provided the cDNA or gDNA that made up the material.

Per the germline V gene, CDR1 is LNHDA and CDR2 is SQIVND (reference sequence). The CDR3 has 16 residues. The V end lost 6 bases, the J end lost 2 bases, and 17 bases lay between the germline ends. Some clones are missing from TCRdb's copy, which holds only in-frame ones; the method was immunoSEQ multiplex PCR. The sample includes approximately 90,000 clones, roughly 84% of them seen just once. The chain couples TRBV19 to TRBJ2-1; D not certain. The clonotype originates from a woman of 80 years or more with active or convalescent COVID-19. Material for sequencing was peripheral blood. The CDR3 DNA reads as TGTGCCAGTAGCCCACCCCCCCAGGCTGCCTACAATGAGCAGTTCTTC. Translation gives CASSPPPQAAYNEQFF.